Listed below are T cell receptor beta chains from one sample, sequenced in a study of beta chain bispecific antibodies for T cell cancers. TCRdb reprocessed the 5' RACE reads with MiXCR, giving one entry per CDR3 protein. The sample records around 8,600 distinct CDR3 sequences, around 2.2% being singletons. Their recognized antigens are unknown. Sequenced here: T cells from a healthy donor cultured with Jurkat leukemia cells, sampled from a culture containing an anti-CD19 bispecific antibody. The source is a human donor in good health. Some clones in this sample may be carry-over from other donors' samples. Both conserved end residues are part of each CDR3. The D gene is left open where the match is weak. For some rows the clone size is stated as once, few or many, or as a class when expanded; others skip it.

V: TRBV6-6; D: NA; J: TRBJ1-5; size: many; CDR3: CASSYRGLAQPQHF; DNA: TGTGCCAGCAGTTACCGGGGGCTAGCACAGCCCCAGCATTTT
V: TRBV7-9; D: NA; J: TRBJ1-1; size: many; CDR3: CASSLGEGNTEAFF; DNA: TGTGCCAGCAGCTTGGGGGAAGGGAACACTGAAGCTTTCTTT
V: TRBV6-5; D: NA; J: TRBJ1-5; size: many; CDR3: CASSKQGFSNQPQHF; DNA: TGTGCCAGCAGTAAACAGGGTTTTAGCAATCAGCCCCAGCATTTT
V: TRBV5-1; D: NA; J: TRBJ2-5; size: many; CDR3: CASSLSSLGRGGQETQYF; DNA: TGCGCCAGCAGCTTGAGCTCATTGGGTAGGGGGGGCCAAGAGACCCAGTACTTC
V: TRBV10-2; D: NA; J: TRBJ2-5; size: many; CDR3: CASSEWRGLVETQYF; DNA: TGCGCCAGCAGTGAATGGCGGGGGCTCGTAGAGACCCAGTACTTC
V: TRBV28; D: NA; J: TRBJ2-6; size: NA; CDR3: CASSPRKRDSSGANVLTF; DNA: TGTGCCAGCAGTCCTCGGAAAAGGGATAGCTCTGGGGCCAACGTCCTGACTTTC
V: TRBV4-1; D: TRBD2; J: TRBJ2-1; size: NA; CDR3: CASSFRGGPGNEQFF; DNA: TGCGCCAGCAGCTTTCGGGGGGGCCCCGGGAATGAGCAGTTCTTC
V: TRBV10-3; D: NA; J: TRBJ2-1; size: many; CDR3: CAISEGVDEQFF; DNA: TGTGCCATCAGTGAGGGAGTGGATGAGCAGTTCTTC
V: TRBV19; D: TRBD1; J: TRBJ2-1; size: NA; CDR3: CASGQGVLVNEQFF; DNA: TGTGCCAGTGGACAGGGGGTCCTTGTGAATGAGCAGTTCTTC
V: TRBV11-2; D: NA; J: TRBJ2-7; size: many; CDR3: CASSDSGRWPEQYF; DNA: TGTGCCAGCAGTGATTCAGGGCGTTGGCCCGAGCAGTACTTC
V: TRBV12-3/TRBV12-4; D: TRBD1; J: TRBJ1-1; size: many; CDR3: CASSPGTGKRGAFF; DNA: TGTGCCAGCAGTCCCGGGACAGGGAAGAGAGGAGCTTTCTTT
V: TRBV5-1; D: NA; J: TRBJ1-1; size: many; CDR3: CASSLGGFTEAFF; DNA: TGCGCCAGCAGCTTGGGAGGGTTCACTGAAGCTTTCTTT
V: TRBV10-2; D: TRBD1; J: TRBJ2-2; size: many; CDR3: CASSGLRDRGQVSGELFF; DNA: TGCGCCAGCAGTGGACTCCGGGACAGGGGGCAGGTTAGCGGGGAGCTGTTTTTT
V: TRBV6-5; D: NA; J: TRBJ1-1; size: many; CDR3: CASRWEMNTEAFF; DNA: TGTGCCAGCAGATGGGAAATGAACACTGAAGCTTTCTTT
V: TRBV5-1; D: TRBD1; J: TRBJ2-1; size: many; CDR3: CASSFTRQGRYNEQFF; DNA: TGCGCCAGCAGCTTTACCCGACAGGGGCGATACAATGAGCAGTTCTTC
V: TRBV5-1; D: NA; J: TRBJ2-2; size: many; CDR3: CASSYTGELFF; DNA: TGCGCCAGCTCTTACACCGGGGAGCTGTTTTTT
V: TRBV2; D: NA; J: TRBJ2-1; size: many; CDR3: CASSVGSDNEQFF; DNA: TGTGCCAGCAGTGTCGGCAGTGACAATGAGCAGTTCTTC
V: TRBV27; D: NA; J: TRBJ1-3; size: many; CDR3: CASSLSGGVGYTIYF; DNA: TGTGCCAGCAGTTTATCGGGTGGCGTCGGGTACACCATATATTTT
V: TRBV10-3; D: NA; J: TRBJ2-3; size: many; CDR3: CAISDSGSGRADTQYF; DNA: TGTGCCATCAGTGACAGTGGCAGTGGTAGGGCAGATACGCAGTATTTT
V: TRBV20-1; D: NA; J: TRBJ2-7; size: many; CDR3: CSAAPPTETYEQYF; DNA: TGCAGTGCCGCGCCCCCAACAGAAACCTACGAGCAGTACTTC
V: TRBV3-1; D: NA; J: TRBJ2-7; size: many; CDR3: CASSQGTGAGGYEQYF; DNA: TGTGCCAGCAGCCAAGGAACAGGCGCCGGAGGTTACGAGCAGTACTTC
V: TRBV6-5; D: TRBD2; J: TRBJ2-3; size: many; CDR3: CASSYSNLAESDTQYF; DNA: TGTGCCAGCAGTTACTCGAACCTAGCGGAATCAGATACGCAGTATTTT